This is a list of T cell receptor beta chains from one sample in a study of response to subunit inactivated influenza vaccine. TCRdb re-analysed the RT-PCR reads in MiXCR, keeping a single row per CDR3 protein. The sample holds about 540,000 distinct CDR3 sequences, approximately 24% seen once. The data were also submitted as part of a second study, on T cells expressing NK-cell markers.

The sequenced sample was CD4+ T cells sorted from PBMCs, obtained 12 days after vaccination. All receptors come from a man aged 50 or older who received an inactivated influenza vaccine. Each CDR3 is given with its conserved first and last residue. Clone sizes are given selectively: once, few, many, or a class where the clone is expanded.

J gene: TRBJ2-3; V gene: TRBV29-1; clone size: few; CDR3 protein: CSAGGQGYDTQYF
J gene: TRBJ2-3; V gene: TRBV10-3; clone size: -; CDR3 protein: CAISESGGMDTQYF
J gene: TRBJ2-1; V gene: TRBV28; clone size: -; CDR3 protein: CASSQSPTTFHYNEQFF
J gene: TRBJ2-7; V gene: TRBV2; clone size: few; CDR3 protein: CASSNAGLAISYEQYF
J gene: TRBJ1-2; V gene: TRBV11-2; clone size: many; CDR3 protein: CASSSTGVYGYTF
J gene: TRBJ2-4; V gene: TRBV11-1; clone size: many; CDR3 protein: CASSFRTGGNIQYF
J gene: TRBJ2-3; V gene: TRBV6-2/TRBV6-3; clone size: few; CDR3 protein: CASSYPFGTQYF
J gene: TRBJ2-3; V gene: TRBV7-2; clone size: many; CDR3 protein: CASSLGRDTQYF
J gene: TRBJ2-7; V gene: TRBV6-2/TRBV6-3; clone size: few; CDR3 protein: CASSYGTGWYEQYF
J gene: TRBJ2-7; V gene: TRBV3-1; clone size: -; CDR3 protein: CASSQDGKGESYEQYF
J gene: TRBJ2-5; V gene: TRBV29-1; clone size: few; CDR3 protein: CSVDRTGQQETQYF
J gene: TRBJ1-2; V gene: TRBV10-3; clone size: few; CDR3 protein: CAISDGGNYGYTF
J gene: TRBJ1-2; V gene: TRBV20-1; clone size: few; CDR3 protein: CSAPGTGRYGYTF
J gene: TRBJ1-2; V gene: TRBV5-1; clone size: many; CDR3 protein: CASSPGQGAYGYTF
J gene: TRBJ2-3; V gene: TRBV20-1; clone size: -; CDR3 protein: CSARSGPTADTQYF
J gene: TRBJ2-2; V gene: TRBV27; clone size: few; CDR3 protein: CASSLRDSGTGELFF
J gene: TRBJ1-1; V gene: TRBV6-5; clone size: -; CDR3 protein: CASSYLGTGGRAFF
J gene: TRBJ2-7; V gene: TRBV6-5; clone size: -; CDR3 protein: CASSYRGLSGEQYF
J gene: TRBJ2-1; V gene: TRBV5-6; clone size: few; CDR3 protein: CASTQIAAIYNEQFF
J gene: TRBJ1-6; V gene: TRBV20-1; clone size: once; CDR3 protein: CSARDWELRGNSPLHF
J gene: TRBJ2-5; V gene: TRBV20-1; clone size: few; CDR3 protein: CSARDLRTQKETQYF
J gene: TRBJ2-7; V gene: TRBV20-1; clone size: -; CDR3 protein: CSASGFGTLFYEQYF
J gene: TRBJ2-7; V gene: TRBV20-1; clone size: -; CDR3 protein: CSATTRQGSHSYEQYF
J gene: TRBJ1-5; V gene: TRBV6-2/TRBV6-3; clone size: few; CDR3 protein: CASSYGTGAGQPQHF
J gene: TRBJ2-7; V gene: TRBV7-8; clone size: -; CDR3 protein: CASSGVRGGTTRGEQYF
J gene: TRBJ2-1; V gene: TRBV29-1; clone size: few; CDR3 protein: CSVEGDRGFGEQFF
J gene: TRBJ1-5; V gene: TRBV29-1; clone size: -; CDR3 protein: CSAGASNQPQHF
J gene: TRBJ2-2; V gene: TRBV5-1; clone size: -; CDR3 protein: CASRIGQGGGTGELFF
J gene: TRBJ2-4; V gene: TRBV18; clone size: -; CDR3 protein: CASAPPQGSKNIQYF
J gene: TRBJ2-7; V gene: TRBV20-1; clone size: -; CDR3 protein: CSATGTRGIGPYEQYF
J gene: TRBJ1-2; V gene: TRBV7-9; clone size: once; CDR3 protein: CASSRAGDRDGYTF
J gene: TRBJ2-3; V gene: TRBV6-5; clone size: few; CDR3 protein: CASSYSGRSFTDTQYF
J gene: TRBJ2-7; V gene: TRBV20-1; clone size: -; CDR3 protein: CSARAAGGTYEQYF
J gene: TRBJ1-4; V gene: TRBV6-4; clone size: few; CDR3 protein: CASTKTGSNYRGKLFF
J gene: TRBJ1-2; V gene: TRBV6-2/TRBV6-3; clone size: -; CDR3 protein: CASSYPGQHAYGYTF
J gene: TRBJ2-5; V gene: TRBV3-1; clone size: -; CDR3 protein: CASSRLAIETQYF
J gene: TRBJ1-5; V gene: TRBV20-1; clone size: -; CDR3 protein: CSARTQGNNQPQHF
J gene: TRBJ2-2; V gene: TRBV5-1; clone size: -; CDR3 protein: CASSLERGRNTGELFF
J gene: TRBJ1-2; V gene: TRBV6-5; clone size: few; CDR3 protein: CASSYSTGGIYGYTF
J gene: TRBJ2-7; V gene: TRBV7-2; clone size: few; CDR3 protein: CASSLASRTSGVEQYF
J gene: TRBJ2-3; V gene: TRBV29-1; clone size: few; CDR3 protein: CSVRAGSLTDTQYF